Many counts were recorded for the clone carrying this T cell receptor (beta chain). Its antigen is unknown. These data belong to a study of identical twins. Study-level results: Findings depended on cross-sectional statistics rather than tracking the same donors. Out-of-frame alpha sequences shared by twins were enriched for low generation probability. The authors noted that invariant MAIT and iNKT cells could partly confound zero-insertion analyses. Abundant cord blood beta clonotypes carried fewer insertions; memory repertoires showed none.

TCRdb processed the 5' RACE reads anew with MiXCR; each CDR3 protein has one entry. The sample lists about 570,000 distinct CDR3 sequences, 7.5% to 10% occurring once. The germline V gene has CDR1 SGDLS and CDR2 YYNGEE. Trimming took 1 base from V and 5 from J; bases not matched to a gene: 8. The CDR3 spans 17 residues. This sample was shared with a second study, whose subject was yellow fever vaccine responses in identical twins.

The clonotype was recovered from a woman in her late teens or twenties in good health. V is TRBV9 and J is TRBJ2-3; 12 nucleotides match TRBD2. Sequenced: PBMCs. Here the CDR3 DNA reads TGTGCCAGCAGCGTACGACCTAGCGGGAGGGCCTTAGATACGCAGTATTTT. Its protein is CASSVRPSGRALDTQYF. The full variable domain, in which reference TRBV9 and TRBJ2-3 provide the parts outside the CDR3, is DSGVTQTPKHLITATGQRVTLRCSPRSGDLSVYWYQQSLDQGLQFLIQYYNGEERAKGNILERFSAQQFPDLHSELNLSSLELGDSALYFCASSVRPSGRALDTQYFGPGTRLTVL.